This T cell receptor beta chain was identified during a study of cytomegalovirus exposure and HLA in healthy donors listed by TCRdb under 2017. Study-wide context: An earlier analysis of 587 of the donors reported 250 to 350 Gb of sequence data and around 110 million unique TCR beta sequences from about 179 million T cells. An early release covering about 600 HLA-typed donors comprised 250 to 350 gigabases of sequencing data and some 79 million unique TCR sequences. The genetic ancestry cluster associated with self-reported Caucasian donors included over 65% of the 300 to 400 genotyped donors. The study aimed to test whether signatures of past pathogen exposure could be identified by cataloging public T cell receptors. The T cell repertoires of under 750 subjects were profiled by immunosequencing and related to cytomegalovirus serostatus. A separate validation cohort of over a hundred different subjects was used in addition to the roughly 720-subject first cohort. To predict cytomegalovirus infection status, the study combined high-throughput TCR immunosequencing, statistical association of individual TCRs with disease status, and machine learning. To study patterns of TCR occurrence, a later analysis re-analyzed previously published TCR beta repertoires from around 670 donors and added high-resolution HLA genotyping. Rather than drawing on any new phenotypic data, the later analysis identified candidate immune exposures from TCR beta sequences and the way those sequences occurred across donors. To decide whether each TCR beta V gene segment behaved as functional or pseudogenic, an earlier analysis of some 580 of the donors relied on high-throughput TCR beta sequencing. Donor age, sex, ethnicity and CMV serostatus were compiled together with the repertoire data. Genome-wide SNP genotypes for about 65% of the roughly 670 donors were used in a later genetic analysis, which treated that subset as a discovery cohort. Every discovery cohort repertoire had been produced on one sequencing platform. HLA typing included class I and class II loci at four-digit resolution. Typing coverage differed by locus: A, B, C, DRB1 and DQB1 were typed in about 629-640 donors, DQA1 in about 500, DPA1 in 606, and DPB1 in 472. Because of strong linkage in the cohort, roughly five DR-DQ haplotypes were treated as single units for association and clustering. Among over 350 genotyped donors of the cohort, an average of around 240,000 unique TCR beta nucleotide sequences were sequenced per donor, about a sixth of them non-productive.

Taken from the germline V gene, the CDR1 and CDR2 loops are MGHRA and YSYEKL. Inclusive of the bounding cysteine and phenylalanine, the CDR3 is 14 residues long. Left in the record is the CDR3 DNA by itself, 42 bases read in frame from the first base. V has 1 base trimmed and J has 6 bases trimmed; junction bases matching no gene number 3. The method behind the library was the immunoSEQ multiplex PCR assay. For the multiplex PCR, a mixture combining 60 forward primers for TCR Vbeta segments and 13 reverse primers for TCR Jbeta segments was used. A multiplex PCR assay on genomic DNA amplified the CDR3 region of rearranged TCR beta genes. The amplified TCR beta libraries were sequenced on the Illumina HiSeq System as 87-base-pair reads. In the paper's pipeline: Across the roughly 600 repertoires, a later analysis counted 80 million or so unique TCR beta chains, around 11 million of which were shared by at least two donors. Raw reads were error-corrected and collapsed into unique sequences with a nearest-neighbor algorithm that merged closely related sequences to remove PCR and sequencing errors. CDR3 sequences were aligned to IMGT reference sequences to assign V, D and J gene segments. Each retained sequence needed at least a six-nucleotide match to both a V gene segment and a J gene segment. A rearrangement was called productive if the CDR3 had no stop codons and remained in frame with V and J, and every other rearrangement was called non-productive. CDR3 was defined by IMGT convention, running from the second conserved V-encoded cysteine to the conserved J-encoded phenylalanine. Sequences without an unambiguous match to a single V gene segment were excluded from the earlier analysis of about 630 of the donors. In an earlier analysis of 587 of the donors, V segments were called functional above 56.7% productive rearrangements and were called segregating when the between-donor standard deviation exceeded 5%. A statistical classification framework was developed to diagnose cytomegalovirus status using the catalog of TCR beta chain sequences. A later analysis assigned V and J genes by comparing TCR nucleotide sequences with IMGT/GENE-DB human TR gene sequences. The TCRdist pipeline was used in a later analysis to assign CDR3 sequences and most-parsimonious VDJ recombination scenarios. In a later analysis, each TCR beta chain was defined by its CDR3 amino acid sequence together with its V-gene family, and reads lacking a unique V-gene family were excluded. In a later analysis, several hundred highly shared, low-generation-probability nucleotide sequences were removed to address suspected cross-contamination and a sequencing artifact. For each public chain, a later analysis derived a clonal expansion index from normalized ranks of inferred template counts within each repertoire. A later analysis computed generation probabilities with a VDJ recombination model fitted to out-of-frame rearrangements, and checked the results against IGoR. In a later analysis, TCR-TCR, TCR-HLA and TCR-CMV co-occurrence was scored with hypergeometric tests, and a repertoire-size bias correction was applied to TCR pairs. A later analysis estimated false discovery rates by permuting HLA or CMV assignments 20 times. In a later analysis, co-occurring TCRs were grouped using DBSCAN, and TCRdist sequence similarity was added for clustering within HLA-allele-positive subsets. For co-occurrence clustering, repertoires with fewer than 30,000 or more than 120,000 public chains were excluded, along with a handful of repertoires with anomalous nucleotide sharing. Held by TCRdb, this immuneACCESS table contains in-frame sequences only and omits some clones. Under half of the omission traces to an unresolved V gene where checked; the cause of the rest is unknown. From that table come the V and J calls and clone size; the DNA was used to work out D and trimming. A total of 55,000 to 65,000 clones appear in this sample, about 72% of them only once. Jointly, the top ten make up roughly 3.3% of the sample.

Worth noting for this clone: Its cognate antigen has yet to be identified. Per-nucleotide qualities are absent, and no much larger clonotype sits a single base away.

Overall study outcomes, separate from this receptor: Some IMGT-functional V segments, including TRBV6-2 and TRBV6-3, could not be told apart with the 87-base-pair reads, so those segments were excluded. The study listed 150 to 200 TCR beta chains as associated with cytomegalovirus. A later genetic analysis reported fewer N-insertions in productive TCRs among donors in an Asian-associated ancestry cluster than the roughly 720-donor mean. The only immune exposure information available for the cohort was CMV serostatus. Assigning TCR associations to individual alleles was difficult when HLA alleles, especially DR and DQ, strongly co-occurred. In vitro tests confirmed that a few of the cytomegalovirus-associated TCR beta chains recognize cytomegalovirus antigens. HLA typing was unavailable for some donors at each locus, so association tests used only the typed subset. In an earlier analysis of 500 to 650 of the donors, most TCR beta V segments appeared in productive rearrangements about 87% or about 30% of the time, broadly matching IMGT annotations. Most TCR sequences were seen in very few donors, while some public TCRs were found in many individuals. According to the authors, the approach could potentially be generalized to other disease states and immunological phenotypes. A later analysis found that TCR association rates varied across HLA loci, with DRB1 alleles showing the most associated TCRs and HLA-C alleles the fewest. Specific HLA alleles were associated with around 18,000 TCR beta sequences at a false discovery rate of 0.05 in a later analysis. A later analysis reported that several top co-occurrence clusters appeared linked to parvovirus B19, influenza, CMV and Epstein-Barr virus. In both the original and validation cohorts, the classifier was reported to diagnose cytomegalovirus status with high specificity and sensitivity. A later analysis found that HLA-associated TCR beta chains were more clonally expanded and had lower generation probabilities than equally common non-associated chains. A later genetic analysis associated a missense DCLRE1C variant with V-gene and J-gene trimming of TCR beta chains, and an independent cohort replicated the association. In a later analysis, most CMV-associated TCR beta chains were found to appear HLA-restricted, with HLA associations seemingly driven largely by CMV exposure. A group of highly shared sequence variants was considered likely to be a technical artifact of the sequencing pipeline. In this cohort, only TCR beta chains were sequenced, and detectable features were limited by the absence of alpha or paired-chain data. A further reported finding was that TCR beta sequences accurately predicted the HLA-A and HLA-B alleles for most subjects in the first cohort. Because counts were too low, under 20 rarely observed V segments, including chromosome 9 orphons, were left out of the earlier analysis of some 600 of the donors. Presence/absence analyses assumed roughly uniform sequencing depth across donors, an assumption that may not hold. Linkage disequilibrium might explain the correlated functional status among segregating V segments, but an unknown experimental factor could not be ruled out.

The cohort consisted of fewer than 700 healthy bone marrow donors. All cohort members were sampled while nominally healthy, although unrecorded immune exposures were likely present. The donor was CMV seropositive and was included in the group of 289 seropositive cohort members. A peripheral blood sample was provided by each donor, and peripheral blood mononuclear cells were used for TCR beta sequencing. Genomic DNA was extracted from the blood cell samples with the Qiagen DNeasy Blood Extraction Kit. This TCR was recovered from a woman between 35 and 50 years old in good health and CMV-seropositive. Sequencing was performed on PBMCs. This chain is built from TRBV4-1 and TRBJ1-5, with 7 bases in between that match TRBD1. The DNA sequence is TGCGCCAGCAGCCAAGTGACAGGGAGTCAGCCCCAGCATTTT. This yields the protein CASSQVTGSQPQHF.